This TCR beta chain was obtained from a study of T-cell reconstitution after alpha-beta-depleted transplantation in children. The CDR3 extends over 15 amino acids. The V gene lost 1 base and the J gene lost 4 bases, with 11 bases spanning the gap. Germline V CDR1 and CDR2: SGHTA, FQGNSA. The library targeted TCRbeta and was prepared with unique molecular identifiers. TCRdb redid the calling of the PCR reads with MiXCR, one entry per CDR3 protein. The repertoire holds hundreds of thousands of distinct CDR3 sequences, with approximately 15% as singletons. The sequenced sample was PBMCs from the stem cell graft donor, obtained from the stem cell graft. The chain carries TRBV7-2 and TRBJ1-5, with no clear D. The clonotype originates from a human donor who donated a stem cell graft to a child with acute myeloid leukemia. CDR3 in DNA: TGTGCCAGCAGCTTAGTGGCTCAACCTAATCAGCCCCAGCATTTT. Amino acid sequence: CASSLVAQPNQPQHF.